Listed below are T cell receptor beta chains from one sample, sequenced in a study of T cells in Graves' hyperthyroidism and ophthalmopathy. Each CDR3 protein gets one entry after TCRdb re-called the multiplex PCR reads with MiXCR. The sample contains 700,000 or so distinct CDR3 sequences, about 14% of which appear only once. The specimen sequenced was blood. Every receptor here comes from a woman aged 50 to 60 with Graves' ophthalmopathy. Both conserved end residues are trimmed from each CDR3. Each record gives: V gene, D gene, CDR3 protein. A D gene is named only where the DNA matches it firmly.

V: TRBV19
D: -
CDR3: ASSIDLASDAQY

V: TRBV10-3
D: TRBD2
CDR3: AISETGLAGGRGYEQY

V: TRBV18
D: TRBD1
CDR3: ASSPRDRIDYNEQF

V: TRBV6-1
D: -
CDR3: ASSEFGGSSPLH

V: TRBV2
D: -
CDR3: ASKGGLNAGEQF

V: TRBV9
D: -
CDR3: ASSVAGLTHTDTQY

V: TRBV29-1
D: -
CDR3: SVGTGLEQY

V: TRBV2
D: TRBD1
CDR3: ASSASGQVNTEAF

V: TRBV15
D: TRBD2
CDR3: ATSRDKGAGGSLGEQF

V: TRBV24-1
D: -
CDR3: ATSDLGREDTDTQY

V: TRBV5-6
D: TRBD1
CDR3: ASSPTLDRANEQF

V: TRBV29-1
D: -
CDR3: SVEGLREDPSPNEQF

V: TRBV12-3/TRBV12-4
D: -
CDR3: ASSLGVPSAAQH

V: TRBV4-2
D: TRBD2
CDR3: ASSHTSGSVSYEQY

V: TRBV20-1
D: -
CDR3: SAWKGTHLKSPLH

V: TRBV15
D: -
CDR3: ATSRDLFAGGKTDTQY

V: TRBV6-1
D: -
CDR3: ASREPGSLNTDTQY

V: TRBV10-3
D: TRBD1
CDR3: AISEGTGSGELF

V: TRBV20-1
D: -
CDR3: SARGPALGDEQF

V: TRBV7-2
D: -
CDR3: ASSSSGASNYGYT

V: TRBV5-1
D: TRBD2
CDR3: ASSRTGTSGRLGTDTQY

V: TRBV7-2
D: TRBD2
CDR3: ASSLGQLAGLSYEQY

V: TRBV5-1
D: -
CDR3: ASGPQTDTQY

V: TRBV28
D: TRBD1
CDR3: ASRTDRVTGYT

V: TRBV28
D: TRBD2
CDR3: ASSWDYLYNEQF

V: TRBV7-2
D: TRBD1
CDR3: ASSRIGQGTSSGNTIY

V: TRBV12-3/TRBV12-4
D: -
CDR3: ASSFSRGWNAEAF

V: TRBV19
D: -
CDR3: ASSITPLRQPQH

V: TRBV30
D: TRBD1
CDR3: AWNDREIGYT

V: TRBV28
D: TRBD1
CDR3: ASSSHIGQGRNQPQH

V: TRBV25-1
D: -
CDR3: ASSESPASYEQY

V: TRBV19
D: -
CDR3: ASNERTLRNEKLF

V: TRBV12-3/TRBV12-4
D: TRBD2
CDR3: ASSGLADRNGQF

V: TRBV12-3/TRBV12-4
D: -
CDR3: GSSLAPGHGAYEQY

V: TRBV3-1
D: -
CDR3: ASSQDTAQGRFYTGELF

V: TRBV6-1
D: TRBD2
CDR3: ASKTGTSRNEQF

V: TRBV29-1
D: -
CDR3: SVVGFQETQY

V: TRBV6-2/TRBV6-3
D: TRBD1
CDR3: ASSLGQGDYQPQH

V: TRBV28
D: -
CDR3: ASSLPTLRARSTDTQY

V: TRBV3-1
D: TRBD2
CDR3: ASSQDRPGLAPYEQY

V: TRBV2
D: -
CDR3: ASSYSGLKTKAYNEQF

V: TRBV12-3/TRBV12-4
D: TRBD1
CDR3: ASSSRQGLSCT

V: TRBV4-1
D: -
CDR3: ASSLDGWGRTGELF

V: TRBV10-3
D: TRBD1
CDR3: AISESMGQGLAGELF

V: TRBV12-3/TRBV12-4
D: -
CDR3: ASSFHRDIQY

V: TRBV5-1
D: -
CDR3: ASSLTLGQTYQETQY

V: TRBV7-2
D: TRBD1
CDR3: ASSLGTGPYNEQF

V: TRBV6-2/TRBV6-3
D: TRBD1
CDR3: ASSGSQGAFIGELF

V: TRBV5-1
D: -
CDR3: ASSSNLARETYEQY

V: TRBV9
D: -
CDR3: ASSVPEQRAANTGELF

V: TRBV7-9
D: -
CDR3: ASSLGQQGNTIY

V: TRBV7-9
D: -
CDR3: ASSLADDRPANYGYT

V: TRBV9
D: TRBD2
CDR3: ASSSSGGKGELF

V: TRBV19
D: TRBD1
CDR3: ASSPTGTGEAF